This paragraph covers one T cell receptor beta chain sequence. This entry is derived from a study of technical replicates of blood from a few donors. Using immunoSEQ multiplex PCR, the repertoire was profiled, and TCRdb retains in-frame clones only, with some absent. This table holds 60,000 to 90,000 clones, 97% found once. Per the germline V gene, CDR1 is LNHDA and CDR2 is SQIVND (reference sequence). V lost 9 bases, J lost 4 bases, and 3 bases stayed unmatched. CDR3 length: 13 residues. The sequenced material came from T cells isolated from PBMCs. The V call is TRBV19, the J call TRBJ1-5; 10 positions agree with TRBD1. This clonotype originated in a human donor in good health. The CDR3 DNA reads TGTGCCAGCAGGGGACAGGGGAATCAGCCCCAGCATTTT. It encodes CASRGQGNQPQHF.